This TCR beta chain stems from a study of cytomegalovirus exposure and HLA in healthy donors. Findings of the study overall: Segments of the TCR beta V type were, in most cases, productive about 87% or about 30% of the time in an earlier analysis. A later analysis found that most CMV-associated TCR beta chains appeared HLA-restricted.

Primers for the PCR totalled 60 Vbeta and 13 Jbeta. Under the authors' procedure: Roughly 12 million of tens of millions of unique TCR beta chains were shared, per a later count. Assay used: immunoSEQ multiplex PCR; TCRdb lists only in-frame clones, some missing. The V and J calls and clone size are taken from that table; D and trimming were inferred from the DNA. The table shows about 110,000 clones, with more than 65% occurring only once. On this clone: Its antigen is as yet unknown.

V dropped 0 bases and J dropped 4; count of bases not matched to a gene: 1. This CDR3 has 14 residues. From germline, CDR1 is SGDLS and CDR2 YYNGEE. The chain is built from TRBV9 and TRBJ2-4; 7 bases match TRBD2. This receptor was obtained from a young man in good health and CMV-seronegative. Specimen: PBMCs. CDR3 coding DNA: TGTGCCAGCAGCGTAGGTAGCGGGAAAAACATTCAGTACTTC. It is translated as CASSVGSGKNIQYF.